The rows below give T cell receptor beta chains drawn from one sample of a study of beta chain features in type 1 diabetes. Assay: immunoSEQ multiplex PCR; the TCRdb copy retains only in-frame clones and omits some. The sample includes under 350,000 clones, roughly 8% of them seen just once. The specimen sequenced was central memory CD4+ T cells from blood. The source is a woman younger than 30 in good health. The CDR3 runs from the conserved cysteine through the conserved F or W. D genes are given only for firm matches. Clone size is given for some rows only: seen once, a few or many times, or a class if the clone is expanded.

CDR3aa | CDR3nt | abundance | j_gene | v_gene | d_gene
CASSFRDSLARAFF | TGTGCCAGCAGTTTCCGGGACAGCCTTGCACGGGCTTTCTTT | few | TRBJ1-1 | TRBV27 | TRBD1
CASSWGTRETQYF | TGTGCCAGCAGCTGGGGGACGAGGGAGACCCAGTACTTC | . | TRBJ2-5 | TRBV11-3 | .
CASSSGVAGGRDTQYF | TGTGCCAGCAGCTCCGGAGTGGCAGGGGGGAGAGATACGCAGTATTTT | . | TRBJ2-3 | TRBV7-3 | .
CSVEFGTGGAYNEQFF | TGCAGCGTTGAATTTGGAACGGGAGGGGCGTACAATGAGCAGTTCTTC | . | TRBJ2-1 | TRBV29-1 | TRBD2
CASYRDYGYTF | TGTGCCAGCTACAGGGACTATGGCTACACCTTC | few | TRBJ1-2 | TRBV2 | .
CASSVQGGNEKLFF | TGTGCCAGCAGCGTCCAGGGAGGAAATGAAAAACTGTTTTTT | . | TRBJ1-4 | TRBV7-2 | .
CASFSRTSGNTGELFF | TGTGCCAGTTTTTCCCGGACTAGCGGGAACACCGGGGAGCTGTTTTTT | . | TRBJ2-2 | TRBV19 | TRBD2
CASSYSDGTQYF | TGTGCCAGCAGTTACTCCGACGGTACGCAGTATTTT | few | TRBJ2-3 | TRBV6-6 | .
CASSLKETQYF | TGTGCCAGCAGCCTCAAGGAGACCCAGTACTTC | few | TRBJ2-5 | TRBV7-2 | .
CASSSPGVRNTIYF | TGTGCCAGCAGCTCACCGGGGGTGAGGAACACCATATATTTT | . | TRBJ1-3 | TRBV4-2 | .
CASSRTGSKETQYF | TGTGCCAGCAGCCGGACAGGGAGTAAAGAGACCCAGTACTTC | many | TRBJ2-5 | TRBV28 | TRBD1
CASSIQRNYGYTF | TGTGCCAGCAGTATACAGAGAAACTATGGCTACACCTTC | . | TRBJ1-2 | TRBV28 | .
CASSSSEGSYNEQFF | TGCGCCAGCAGTTCTAGTGAAGGCTCCTACAATGAGCAGTTCTTC | . | TRBJ2-1 | TRBV5-1 | .
CASSIPGGHETQYF | TGTGCCAGCAGCATCCCAGGGGGACACGAGACCCAGTACTTC | . | TRBJ2-5 | TRBV5-5 | TRBD1
CATSRGGQANYGYTF | TGTGCCACCAGCAGAGGTGGACAGGCAAACTATGGCTACACCTTC | few | TRBJ1-2 | TRBV15 | TRBD1
CASRAEDTGSWYGYTF | TGTGCCAGCAGAGCTGAAGATACCGGGAGCTGGTATGGCTACACCTTC | . | TRBJ1-2 | TRBV6-4 | .
CASTYGRGTEAFF | TGTGCCAGCACCTACGGCCGGGGGACTGAAGCTTTCTTT | few | TRBJ1-1 | TRBV7-9 | .
CATNRVHSGANVLTF | TGTGCCACCAACAGGGTACACTCTGGGGCCAACGTCCTGACTTTC | . | TRBJ2-6 | TRBV6-5 | .
CASSIDGYSNSPLHF | TGTGCCAGTAGTATAGATGGTTACTCGAATTCACCCCTCCACTTT | many | TRBJ1-6 | TRBV19 | .
CASSPGLAYGYTF | TGTGCCAGCAGCCCGGGACTGGCCTATGGCTACACCTTC | . | TRBJ1-2 | TRBV14 | .
CASSRETAAGNTIYF | TGCGCCAGCAGCCGAGAGACAGCGGCGGGAAACACCATATATTTT | many | TRBJ1-3 | TRBV4-1 | .
CASSLRGHYEQYF | TGTGCCAGCAGTCTCAGGGGGCACTACGAGCAGTACTTC | many | TRBJ2-7 | TRBV6-1 | TRBD1
CASSLAGGTNEQFF | TGTGCCAGCAGCTTAGCGGGAGGGACCAATGAGCAGTTCTTC | few | TRBJ2-1 | TRBV7-3 | TRBD2
CASKARVAAANTGELFF | TGTGCCAGCAAAGCTCGGGTAGCAGCTGCGAACACCGGGGAGCTGTTTTTT | . | TRBJ2-2 | TRBV7-2 | .
CASSFPRGGAYGYTF | TGTGCCAGCAGTTTCCCCCGGGGGGGCGCCTATGGCTACACCTTC | few | TRBJ1-2 | TRBV28 | .
CASSHGTGSYGYTF | TGTGCCAGCAGCCACGGGACAGGGTCGTATGGCTACACCTTC | few | TRBJ1-2 | TRBV7-9 | TRBD1
CASSPAAGIKGYTF | TGTGCCAGCTCACCCGCAGCAGGGATAAAGGGCTACACCTTC | . | TRBJ1-2 | TRBV18 | .
CASSRFLKYEAFF | TGCGCCAGCAGCCGATTCTTGAAGTATGAAGCTTTCTTT | . | TRBJ1-1 | TRBV4-3 | .
CASSRGQDGETQYF | TGCGCCAGCAGTCGGGGACAGGATGGAGAGACCCAGTACTTC | few | TRBJ2-5 | TRBV10-2 | TRBD1
CASSQKWALAGNSEQFF | TGCGCCAGCAGCCAAAAATGGGCGCTAGCGGGGAATAGTGAGCAGTTCTTC | many | TRBJ2-1 | TRBV4-1 | TRBD2
CASSPGTSGGALDTQYF | TGTGCCAGCAGCCCAGGGACTAGCGGGGGGGCCTTGGATACGCAGTATTTT | few | TRBJ2-3 | TRBV11-1 | TRBD2
CASSVASGGYNEQFF | TGTGCCAGCAGCGTAGCTAGCGGGGGGTACAATGAGCAGTTCTTC | . | TRBJ2-1 | TRBV9 | TRBD2
CASSRGDTQYF | TGTGCCAGCAGCAGGGGAGATACGCAGTATTTT | few | TRBJ2-3 | TRBV4-2 | .
CASSLEYQRAGELFF | TGTGCCAGCAGCTTAGAGTACCAGAGAGCCGGGGAGCTGTTTTTT | many | TRBJ2-2 | TRBV7-9 | .
CASSSGTGANVLTF | TGTGCCAGCAGTTCAGGGACTGGGGCCAACGTCCTGACTTTC | few | TRBJ2-6 | TRBV6-5 | .
CASSHPRTGREAFF | TGTGCCAGCAGTCATCCCAGGACAGGGCGAGAAGCTTTCTTT | . | TRBJ1-1 | TRBV7-9 | TRBD1
CASSLAGAIRSGNTIYF | TGTGCCAGCAGCTTAGCGGGCGCCATCCGCTCTGGAAACACCATATATTTT | few | TRBJ1-3 | TRBV7-2 | .
CASSRTDEKLFF | TGTGCCAGCAGCCGTACAGACGAAAAACTGTTTTTT | many | TRBJ1-4 | TRBV9 | .
CASSSTGQDYNEQFF | TGTGCCAGCAGCTCTACGGGACAGGACTACAATGAGCAGTTCTTC | few | TRBJ2-1 | TRBV11-3 | TRBD1
CASSPGQIYNEQFF | TGTGCCAGCAGCCCGGGACAGATTTACAATGAGCAGTTCTTC | many | TRBJ2-1 | TRBV7-3 | TRBD1
CASRTQKNTEAFF | TGTGCCAGCAGGACCCAGAAGAACACTGAAGCTTTCTTT | few | TRBJ1-1 | TRBV6-1 | .
CASSLLVRTNYGYTF | TGTGCCAGCAGTTTGTTGGTGCGTACCAACTATGGCTACACCTTC | . | TRBJ1-2 | TRBV28 | .
CASSQDSRDGYNEQFF | TGCGCCAGCAGCCAAGATTCACGCGACGGCTACAATGAGCAGTTCTTC | few | TRBJ2-1 | TRBV4-1 | .
CASSLAPGVYGELFF | TGTGCCAGCAGCTTAGCGCCGGGAGTTTACGGGGAGCTGTTTTTT | many | TRBJ2-2 | TRBV7-9 | .
CASSENVAGGRCFF | TGTGCCAGCAGCGAGAACGTAGCGGGAGGGCGCTGTTTTTTT | few | TRBJ2-2 | TRBV2 | TRBD2
CASSQEAGAGGPRETQYF | TGCGCCAGCAGCCAAGAAGCGGGGGCGGGGGGTCCGAGGGAGACCCAGTACTTC | few | TRBJ2-5 | TRBV4-3 | TRBD2
CASSEQSSYNEQFF | TGTGCCAGCAGTGAACAAAGCTCCTACAATGAGCAGTTCTTC | many | TRBJ2-1 | TRBV2 | .
CSVGNAYGYTF | TGCAGCGTTGGTAACGCTTATGGCTACACCTTC | many | TRBJ1-2 | TRBV29-1 | .
CASSLGRDPGYTF | TGCGCCAGCAGCCTGGGAAGGGATCCTGGCTACACCTTC | . | TRBJ1-2 | TRBV5-1 | .
CASRPITGTVNTEAFF | TGTGCCAGTAGACCAATTACCGGGACAGTGAACACTGAAGCTTTCTTT | many | TRBJ1-1 | TRBV19 | TRBD1
CSAGGRNQPQHF | TGCAGCGCCGGGGGCCGTAATCAGCCCCAGCATTTT | . | TRBJ1-5 | TRBV29-1 | .
CASRGDRGRRAFF | TGTGCCAGTAGGGGAGACAGGGGGCGGCGAGCTTTCTTT | few | TRBJ1-1 | TRBV19 | TRBD1
CASSLAGPDTQYF | TGTGCCAGCAGCTTAGCAGGGCCAGATACGCAGTATTTT | . | TRBJ2-3 | TRBV4-2 | .
CSVEKLQETQYF | TGCAGCGTCGAGAAACTACAAGAGACCCAGTACTTC | . | TRBJ2-5 | TRBV29-1 | .
CASSSPSQGQPQHF | TGTGCCAGCAGTTCTCCCTCCCAGGGGCAGCCCCAGCATTTT | . | TRBJ1-5 | TRBV27 | .
CASSVDPSGDQPQHF | TGTGCCAGCAGCGTAGACCCTTCAGGGGATCAGCCCCAGCATTTT | . | TRBJ1-5 | TRBV9 | .
CARTSEANEQFF | TGTGCCAGAACGTCGGAGGCGAATGAGCAGTTCTTC | many | TRBJ2-1 | TRBV28 | .